This TCR beta chain was documented in a study of blood T cell repertoires in COVID-19. Generated by immunoSEQ multiplex PCR, the TCRdb table keeps only in-frame clones and is missing some. Among 100,000 to 120,000 clones listed, around 84% were seen once. The V gene lost 6 bases and the J gene lost 5 bases, with 11 bases spanning the gap. The CDR3 loop spans 14 amino acids. Germline V gene data show CDR1 as MRHNA and CDR2 as SNTAGT. The receptor comes from a human donor in a cohort sampled during active COVID-19. Source material: peripheral blood. The chain links TRBV6-4 to TRBJ1-6; D not resolved. The CDR3 DNA sequence: TGTGCCAGCAGAAGGGAGGCAAATAATTCACCCCTCCACTTT. The encoded protein is CASRREANNSPLHF.